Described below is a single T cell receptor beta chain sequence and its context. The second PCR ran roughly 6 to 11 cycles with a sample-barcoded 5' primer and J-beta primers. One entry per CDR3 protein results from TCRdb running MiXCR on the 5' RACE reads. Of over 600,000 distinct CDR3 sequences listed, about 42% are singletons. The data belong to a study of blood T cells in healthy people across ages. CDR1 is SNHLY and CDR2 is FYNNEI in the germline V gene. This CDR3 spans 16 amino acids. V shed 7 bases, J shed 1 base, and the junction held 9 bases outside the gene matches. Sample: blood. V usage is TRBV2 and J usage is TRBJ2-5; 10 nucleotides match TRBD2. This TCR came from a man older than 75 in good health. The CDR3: CASTRELAGIQETQYF. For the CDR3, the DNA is TGTGCCAGCACCCGTGAACTAGCGGGGATCCAAGAGACCCAGTACTTC. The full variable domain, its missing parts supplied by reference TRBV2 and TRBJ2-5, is EPEVTQTPSHQVTQMGQEVILRCVPISNHLYFYWYRQILGQKVEFLVSFYNNEISEKSEIFDDQFSVERPDGSNFTLKIRSTKLEDSAMYFCASTRELAGIQETQYFGPGTRLLVL.